These 20 T cell receptor beta chains originate from one sample sequenced in a study of cytomegalovirus exposure and HLA in healthy donors. PCR employed 60 Vbeta and 13 Jbeta primers. Only in-frame clones appear in the TCRdb table, and some are missing; sequencing was by immunoSEQ multiplex PCR. Among around 150,000 clones listed, over 70% were seen once. Sequenced material: PBMCs. The receptor source for this set is a woman aged 40 to 50 in good health and CMV-seronegative.

DNA of the CDR3: TGTGCCAGCAGCGTAGGAGGTACAGGGAGGGATGAGCAGTTCTTC. The encoded protein is CASSVGGTGRDEQFF. The chain combines TRBV9 with TRBJ2-1, with D possibly being TRBD2 (7 bases). CDR3 length: 15 residues. Germline V gene data show CDR1 as SGDLS and CDR2 as YYNGEE. The V and J ends lost 0 bases and 8 bases respectively, with 15 bases between them.

The V call is TRBV5-4, the J call TRBJ1-1, with TRBD1 matching 8 bases. Losses at the gene ends were 4 bases for V and 4 bases for J; bases not matched to a gene: 9. Germline V gene data show CDR1 as SGHNT and CDR2 as YYREEE (reference sequence). This CDR3 is built from 15 residues. The CDR3 region has the DNA TGTGCCAGCAGCACCGCTGGGACAGGAGTCACTGAAGCTTTCTTT. It is translated as CASSTAGTGVTEAFF.

This rearrangement joins TRBV29-1 to TRBJ2-1; 9 positions agree with TRBD2. The CDR3 sequence is 14 residues long. Trimming at V came to 3 bases and at J to 2 bases, leaving 2 bases not matched to a gene. CDR1 is SQVTM and CDR2 is ANQGSEA in the germline V gene. CDR3 protein: CSVEIAGAYNEQFF. The CDR3 DNA is TGCAGCGTTGAGATAGCGGGAGCCTACAATGAGCAGTTCTTC.

The chain carries TRBV5-4 and TRBJ2-5; D might be TRBD2 (7 bases). The CDR3 is 16 residues long. CDR1 and CDR2 from the germline V gene are SGHNT and YYREEE (reference sequence). Deletions cut 2 bases from V and 0 bases from J, with 14 bases between. Written as DNA, the CDR3 is TGTGCCAGCAGCTTAGGGGGGGACACGTACCAAGAGACCCAGTACTTC. Its protein product is CASSLGGDTYQETQYF.

This chain uses TRBV10-1 with TRBJ2-5, with 9 bases identical to TRBD1. Germline values: CDR1 WNHNN, CDR2 SYGVQD (reference sequence). V was clipped by 4 bases and J by 5 bases; unmatched bases: 2. This CDR3 comprises 13 residues. In DNA, the CDR3 is TGCGCCAGCAGTGCGGACAGGGGCGAGACCCAGTACTTC. Protein sequence: CASSADRGETQYF.

The J gene is TRBJ1-2, the V gene TRBV28, with a tentative D call TRBD1 (5 bases). In germline, CDR1 is MDHEN, CDR2 SYDVKM. The CDR3 extends over 13 amino acids. Between the trimmed V and J ends, which lost 4 bases and 4 bases, there was a span of 10 bases. For the CDR3, the DNA is TGTGCCAGCAGTTATCAGGGCGGCTATGGCTACACCTTC. Amino acids: CASSYQGGYGYTF.

V is TRBV5-1 and J is TRBJ1-1, with 11 bases lining up with TRBD1. CDR1 is SGHRS and CDR2 is YFSETQ in the germline V gene. The CDR3 has 14 residues. V lost 7 bases and J lost 0; bases outside the gene matches: 2. In DNA, the CDR3 is TGCGCCAGCTCGGGACAGGGGGTGAACACTGAAGCTTTCTTT. Its protein is CASSGQGVNTEAFF.

V gene TRBV18 combines with J gene TRBJ2-7; TRBD2 might be the D (6 bases). The CDR3 is 13 residues long. V gave up 3 bases and J gave up 5 bases, with 11 bases separating them. CDR1 and CDR2 from the germline V gene are KGHSH and LQKENI. The CDR3 spells CASSPNWGDEQYF. The CDR3 DNA reads TGTGCCAGCTCACCGAATTGGGGGGACGAGCAGTACTTC.

V gene TRBV2 combines with J gene TRBJ2-5; 8 bases line up with TRBD1. The closer fit of TRBJ2-7 to the DNA end suggests the J call may be wrong. Germline-derived CDR1 and CDR2 are SNHLY and FYNNEI. The length of the CDR3 is 14 residues. DNA for the CDR3: TGTGCCAGCCGGAAGGACAGGGTGTCCTACGAGCAGTACTTC. It translates to CASRKDRVSYEQYF.

CDR3 in amino acids: CASSYSSGGSYEQYF. In DNA form, the CDR3 reads TGTGCCAGCAGTTACTCCTCAGGGGGCTCCTACGAGCAGTACTTC. V and J are TRBV6-5 and TRBJ2-5, with 7 bases that match TRBD1. The DNA end favors TRBJ2-7, so the J call may be wrong. The CDR3 spans 15 residues. Germline V gene data show CDR1 as MNHEY and CDR2 as SVGAGI.

This chain links TRBV28 with TRBJ1-1, with D maybe TRBD1 (5 bases). Germline V CDR1 and CDR2: MDHEN, SYDVKM. The V gene lost 0 bases and the J gene lost 1 base, with 18 bases spanning the gap. The CDR3 has 18 residues. The CDR3, as DNA: TGTGCCAGCAGTTTATGGGGGCAAACCGGTGGTAGGAACACTGAAGCTTTCTTT. Translated: CASSLWGQTGGRNTEAFF.

The chain has TRBV4-1 and TRBJ2-3, with a possible D match to TRBD2 (7 bases). V lost 1 base and J lost 4, with 15 bases in between. Germline assignment: CDR1 MGHRA and CDR2 YSYEKL. The CDR3 length is 16 residues. CDR3 coding DNA: TGCGCCAGCAGCCAAGTCGGGGGGCCTTCGGCAGATACGCAGTATTTT. It is translated as CASSQVGGPSADTQYF.

The chain employs TRBV2 and TRBJ2-7, with a possible D match to TRBD1 (5 bases). CDR1 is SNHLY and CDR2 is FYNNEI in the germline V gene. The ends were cut back, 0 bases at V and 1 base at J, with 10 bases in the middle. The CDR3 consists of 15 residues. The CDR3 here is CASSEALDSSYEQYF. DNA of the CDR3: TGTGCCAGCAGTGAAGCGCTAGACAGTTCCTACGAGCAGTACTTC.

The genes are TRBV5-1 and TRBJ1-6; D is uncertain. The CDR3 length is 16 residues. From germline, CDR1 is SGHRS and CDR2 YFSETQ. V was cut by 3 bases and J by 3 bases, with 13 bases left in between. The CDR3 DNA reads TGCGCCAGCAGCTCGAACCGGGATAACTATAATTCACCCCTCCACTTT. Protein sequence: CASSSNRDNYNSPLHF. Using reference TRBV5-1 and TRBJ1-6 for the parts outside the CDR3, the full variable domain is KAGVTQTPRYLIKTRGQQVTLSCSPISGHRSVSWYQQTPGQGLQFLFEYFSETQRNKGNFPGRFSGRQFSNSRSEMNVSTLELGDSALYLCASSSNRDNYNSPLHFGNGTRLTVT.

V usage is TRBV5-1 and J usage is TRBJ2-1, with 9 bases aligning to TRBD2. V lost 5 bases, J lost 4 bases, and 4 bases stayed unmatched. The CDR3 is made up of 14 amino acids. Germline values: CDR1 SGHRS, CDR2 YFSETQ. The CDR3 nucleotides are TGCGCCAGCAGTTCGACTAGCGGATACAATGAGCAGTTCTTC. Its translation: CASSSTSGYNEQFF.

This rearrangement joins TRBV11-2 to TRBJ1-1; 9 nucleotides line up with TRBD1. V trimming: 4 bases; J trimming: 7 bases; junction bases outside the gene matches: 10. The CDR3 length is 15 residues. Per germline, CDR1 SGHAT and CDR2 FQNNGV. CDR3 sequence reads: CASSSYRGPVNEAFF. The CDR3 DNA sequence: TGTGCCAGCAGCTCCTACAGGGGGCCTGTGAATGAAGCTTTCTTT.

V gene TRBV6-1 combines with J gene TRBJ1-1; tentative D call: TRBD1 (6 bases). V shed 6 bases and J shed 0 bases, with 14 bases lying between them. The CDR3 has 15 residues. The germline V gene has CDR1 MNHNS and CDR2 SASEGT. DNA for the CDR3: TGTGCCAGCAGCACCGGACAGTGGATGAACACTGAAGCTTTCTTT. Amino acid sequence: CASSTGQWMNTEAFF.

This chain links TRBV4-1 with TRBJ2-2; D call uncertain. This CDR3 is 15 amino acids long. Trimming shortened V by 2 bases and J by 7 bases, and 14 bases separated the two germline ends. In germline, CDR1 is MGHRA, CDR2 YSYEKL. In nucleotides, the CDR3 is TGCGCCAGCAGCCAAACACCCCGGAGAGACGGGGAGCTGTTTTTT. Residues: CASSQTPRRDGELFF.

V is TRBV29-1 and J is TRBJ1-2, with unresolved D. The ends were cut back, 3 bases at V and 8 bases at J, with 16 bases in the middle. The CDR3 length is 13 residues. Germline CDR1 is SQVTM and CDR2 is ANQGSEA. The CDR3, as DNA: TGCAGCGTTGAGGAGCTCGGGAATATGGGCTACACCTTC. Protein product: CSVEELGNMGYTF.

This clone has a handful of counts. The gene calls are TRBV27 and TRBJ2-7; D gene unclear. There are 13 residues in the CDR3. Trimming shortened V by 4 bases and J by 1 base, and 8 bases separated the two germline ends. From germline, CDR1 is MNHEY and CDR2 SMNVEV (reference sequence). This CDR3 is CASSSSNSYEQYF. The CDR3 bases are TGTGCCAGCAGTTCCTCTAATTCCTACGAGCAGTACTTC.